This is a list of T cell receptor beta chains from one sample in a study of shared clonotypes between healthy human individuals. Assay used: immunoSEQ multiplex PCR; TCRdb lists only in-frame clones, some missing. The sample has approximately 740,000 clones, around two thirds seen once. Sequencing was performed on memory CD4+ T cells sorted from blood. These receptors all come from a woman aged 25 to 39 in good health. CDR3s include the opening cysteine and the closing phenylalanine or tryptophan. The order of the fields is J gene, clone size, V gene, D gene, CDR3 protein, CDR3 DNA. The D gene is left open where the match is weak. For some rows the clone size is stated as once, few or many, or as a class when expanded; others skip it.

J gene: TRBJ1-3; clone size: few; V gene: TRBV7-9; D gene: NA; CDR3 protein: CASSLEGGNTIYF; CDR3 DNA: TGTGCCAGCAGCTTAGAAGGGGGAAACACCATATATTTT
J gene: TRBJ1-5; clone size: few; V gene: TRBV4-1; D gene: TRBD1; CDR3 protein: CASSQDYGTDQPQHF; CDR3 DNA: TGCGCCAGCAGCCAAGATTATGGGACAGATCAGCCCCAGCATTTT
J gene: TRBJ2-1; clone size: many; V gene: TRBV28; D gene: NA; CDR3 protein: CASSEGRRQFF; CDR3 DNA: TGTGCCAGCAGTGAGGGAAGACGGCAGTTCTTC
J gene: TRBJ1-4; clone size: NA; V gene: TRBV6-1; D gene: TRBD1; CDR3 protein: CASSTGQGSEKLFF; CDR3 DNA: TGTGCCAGCAGTACAGGACAGGGAAGTGAAAAACTGTTTTTT
J gene: TRBJ1-2; clone size: NA; V gene: TRBV18; D gene: TRBD1; CDR3 protein: CASSPPGQGAIGYTF; CDR3 DNA: TGTGCCAGCTCACCGCCGGGACAGGGGGCGATTGGCTACACCTTC
J gene: TRBJ1-2; clone size: few; V gene: TRBV6-6; D gene: NA; CDR3 protein: CASSPYEYGYTF; CDR3 DNA: TGTGCCAGCAGCCCTTACGAGTATGGCTACACCTTC
J gene: TRBJ2-7; clone size: NA; V gene: TRBV7-8; D gene: NA; CDR3 protein: CASSSPNRVAEQYF; CDR3 DNA: TGTGCCAGCAGCTCCCCCAACAGGGTCGCCGAGCAGTACTTC
J gene: TRBJ1-4; clone size: NA; V gene: TRBV15; D gene: NA; CDR3 protein: CATSPRDKEEKLFF; CDR3 DNA: TGTGCCACCAGCCCCCGGGATAAGGAGGAAAAACTGTTTTTT
J gene: TRBJ1-2; clone size: NA; V gene: TRBV14; D gene: NA; CDR3 protein: CASSQEGGRSGGYTF; CDR3 DNA: TGTGCCAGCAGCCAAGAAGGAGGGCGATCAGGAGGCTACACCTTC
J gene: TRBJ1-3; clone size: NA; V gene: TRBV5-1; D gene: NA; CDR3 protein: CASSLDSGVNGNTIYF; CDR3 DNA: TGCGCCAGCAGCTTGGATTCAGGGGTAAATGGAAACACCATATATTTT
J gene: TRBJ2-7; clone size: NA; V gene: TRBV19; D gene: TRBD1; CDR3 protein: CASSAGQDIYEQYF; CDR3 DNA: TGTGCCAGTAGCGCGGGACAGGATATTTACGAGCAGTACTTC
J gene: TRBJ2-1; clone size: NA; V gene: TRBV28; D gene: NA; CDR3 protein: CASTRQSGEGFYNEQFF; CDR3 DNA: TGTGCCAGCACTCGTCAATCAGGGGAAGGTTTTTACAATGAGCAGTTCTTC
J gene: TRBJ2-3; clone size: NA; V gene: TRBV6-6; D gene: NA; CDR3 protein: CASRDTASTDTQYF; CDR3 DNA: TGTGCCAGCAGGGACACCGCTAGCACAGATACGCAGTATTTT
J gene: TRBJ1-2; clone size: NA; V gene: TRBV5-4; D gene: TRBD1; CDR3 protein: CASAPTGDYGYTF; CDR3 DNA: TGTGCCAGCGCACCGACAGGGGACTATGGCTACACCTTC
J gene: TRBJ2-5; clone size: few; V gene: TRBV5-8; D gene: NA; CDR3 protein: CASSPPGGRTQYF; CDR3 DNA: TGTGCCAGCAGCCCGCCCGGGGGCAGGACCCAGTACTTC
J gene: TRBJ2-1; clone size: NA; V gene: TRBV27; D gene: NA; CDR3 protein: CASSPFGYNEQFF; CDR3 DNA: TGTGCCAGCAGTCCCTTCGGGTACAATGAGCAGTTCTTC
J gene: TRBJ2-1; clone size: many; V gene: TRBV30; D gene: TRBD2; CDR3 protein: CAWSVFAGGRYNEQFF; CDR3 DNA: TGTGCCTGGAGTGTTTTTGCGGGAGGGAGATACAATGAGCAGTTCTTC
J gene: TRBJ2-3; clone size: NA; V gene: TRBV5-1; D gene: NA; CDR3 protein: CASSSGARHSTDTQYF; CDR3 DNA: TGCGCCAGCAGCTCCGGGGCGCGCCATAGCACAGATACGCAGTATTTT
J gene: TRBJ2-1; clone size: NA; V gene: TRBV10-3; D gene: NA; CDR3 protein: CAISAQGPSGNEQFF; CDR3 DNA: TGTGCCATCAGTGCGCAGGGCCCCTCTGGGAATGAGCAGTTCTTC
J gene: TRBJ2-1; clone size: NA; V gene: TRBV7-2; D gene: TRBD2; CDR3 protein: CASSFSGTSTNEQFF; CDR3 DNA: TGTGCCAGCAGCTTCTCCGGGACTAGCACAAATGAGCAGTTCTTC
J gene: TRBJ2-7; clone size: NA; V gene: TRBV5-1; D gene: TRBD1; CDR3 protein: CASSRGRDRGSSYEQYF; CDR3 DNA: TGCGCCAGCAGTAGGGGCCGTGACAGGGGGTCGTCCTACGAGCAGTACTTC
J gene: TRBJ2-7; clone size: NA; V gene: TRBV7-9; D gene: NA; CDR3 protein: CASSFSTTADEQYF; CDR3 DNA: TGTGCCAGCAGCTTCTCGACCACGGCCGACGAGCAGTACTTC
J gene: TRBJ1-4; clone size: NA; V gene: TRBV2; D gene: TRBD1; CDR3 protein: CASSPAGTGGEKLFF; CDR3 DNA: TGTGCCAGCAGTCCGGCCGGGACAGGAGGGGAAAAACTGTTTTTT
J gene: TRBJ2-2; clone size: NA; V gene: TRBV6-1; D gene: TRBD2; CDR3 protein: CASSEKKLAGLTGELFF; CDR3 DNA: TGTGCCAGCAGTGAAAAGAAACTAGCGGGACTCACCGGGGAGCTGTTTTTT
J gene: TRBJ2-2; clone size: NA; V gene: TRBV6-7; D gene: NA; CDR3 protein: CASSCDRPQNTGELFF; CDR3 DNA: TGTGCCAGCAGTTGCGACAGGCCCCAGAACACCGGGGAGCTGTTTTTT
J gene: TRBJ2-3; clone size: NA; V gene: TRBV5-4; D gene: NA; CDR3 protein: CASSPQLSGSTDTQYF; CDR3 DNA: TGTGCCAGCAGCCCCCAGTTAAGCGGCAGCACAGATACGCAGTATTTT
J gene: TRBJ2-7; clone size: NA; V gene: TRBV5-1; D gene: TRBD2; CDR3 protein: CASSLGAGPYEQYF; CDR3 DNA: TGCGCCAGCAGCCTAGGAGCGGGACCCTACGAGCAGTACTTC
J gene: TRBJ2-1; clone size: NA; V gene: TRBV19; D gene: NA; CDR3 protein: CASSITPINEQFF; CDR3 DNA: TGTGCCAGTAGTATTACCCCTATTAATGAGCAGTTCTTC
J gene: TRBJ1-5; clone size: NA; V gene: TRBV2; D gene: NA; CDR3 protein: CASLNQPQHF; CDR3 DNA: TGTGCCAGCCTCAATCAGCCCCAGCATTTT
J gene: TRBJ2-2; clone size: few; V gene: TRBV7-8; D gene: NA; CDR3 protein: CASSLEGGWTGELFF; CDR3 DNA: TGTGCCAGCAGCTTAGAGGGGGGCTGGACCGGGGAGCTGTTTTTT
J gene: TRBJ1-1; clone size: NA; V gene: TRBV14; D gene: TRBD1; CDR3 protein: CASSPTGTANTEAFF; CDR3 DNA: TGTGCCAGCAGCCCAACGGGGACAGCGAACACTGAAGCTTTCTTT
J gene: TRBJ2-3; clone size: NA; V gene: TRBV5-5; D gene: TRBD2; CDR3 protein: CASSLGLAGGSLTDTQYF; CDR3 DNA: TGTGCCAGCAGCTTAGGGCTAGCGGGAGGGTCTCTCACAGATACGCAGTATTTT
J gene: TRBJ2-7; clone size: NA; V gene: TRBV27; D gene: TRBD2; CDR3 protein: CASGGLAGANEQYF; CDR3 DNA: TGTGCCAGCGGGGGACTAGCGGGAGCAAACGAGCAGTACTTC
J gene: TRBJ1-2; clone size: NA; V gene: TRBV6-1; D gene: NA; CDR3 protein: CASTRRGAGYTF; CDR3 DNA: TGTGCCAGCACCCGGAGGGGTGCCGGCTACACCTTC
J gene: TRBJ2-7; clone size: NA; V gene: TRBV10-1; D gene: NA; CDR3 protein: CASSGPNYEQYF; CDR3 DNA: TGCGCCAGCAGTGGACCTAACTACGAGCAGTACTTC
J gene: TRBJ2-3; clone size: few; V gene: TRBV19; D gene: NA; CDR3 protein: CASSRSGSTDTQYF; CDR3 DNA: TGTGCCAGTAGTAGATCCGGGAGCACAGATACGCAGTATTTT
J gene: TRBJ2-6; clone size: NA; V gene: TRBV5-1; D gene: NA; CDR3 protein: CASSLVVSGANVLTF; CDR3 DNA: TGCGCCAGCAGCTTGGTAGTCTCTGGGGCCAACGTCCTGACTTTC
J gene: TRBJ2-5; clone size: NA; V gene: TRBV5-1; D gene: NA; CDR3 protein: CASSLGQKETQYF; CDR3 DNA: TGCGCCAGCAGCTTGGGGCAGAAAGAGACCCAGTACTTC
J gene: TRBJ2-5; clone size: NA; V gene: TRBV7-9; D gene: NA; CDR3 protein: CASSLSGQFDKTQYF; CDR3 DNA: TGTGCCAGCAGCTTATCCGGACAGTTCGATAAGACCCAGTACTTC
J gene: TRBJ2-1; clone size: NA; V gene: TRBV7-9; D gene: NA; CDR3 protein: CASSSGSWRYNEQFF; CDR3 DNA: TGTGCCAGCAGCTCCGGGTCCTGGAGGTACAATGAGCAGTTCTTC